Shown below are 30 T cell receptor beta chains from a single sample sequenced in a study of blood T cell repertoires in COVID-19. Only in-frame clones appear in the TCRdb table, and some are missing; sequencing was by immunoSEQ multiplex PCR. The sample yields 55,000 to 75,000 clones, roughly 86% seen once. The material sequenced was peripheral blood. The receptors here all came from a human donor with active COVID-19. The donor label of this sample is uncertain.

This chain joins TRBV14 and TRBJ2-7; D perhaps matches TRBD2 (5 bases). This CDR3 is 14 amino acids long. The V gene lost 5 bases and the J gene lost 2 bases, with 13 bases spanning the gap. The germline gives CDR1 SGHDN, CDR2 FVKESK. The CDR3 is CASSAGPYTYEQYF. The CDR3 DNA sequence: TGTGCCAGCAGCGCGGGCCCGTACACCTACGAGCAGTACTTC.

The CDR3 sequence: CSVHEGGWVMNTEAFF. The CDR3 nucleotides read TGCAGCGTCCATGAAGGGGGATGGGTCATGAACACTGAAGCTTTCTTT. J is TRBJ1-1 and V is TRBV29-1; weak D call: TRBD1 (6 bases). V was clipped by 6 bases and J by 0 bases, with 20 bases between them. Germline CDR1 and CDR2: SQVTM and ANQGSEA. This CDR3 spans 16 amino acids. The variable domain in full, completed from reference TRBV29-1 and TRBJ1-1, reads SAVISQKPSRDICQRGTSLTIQCQVDSQVTMMFWYRQQPGQSLTLIATANQGSEATYESGFVIDKFPISRPNLTFSTLTVSNMSPEDSSIYLCSVHEGGWVMNTEAFFGQGTRLTVV.

CDR3 sequence (DNA): TGTGCCAGCTCCCCGGGACTAGCGGGAGACAATGAGCAGTTCTTC. Its translation is CASSPGLAGDNEQFF. The J gene is TRBJ2-1, the V gene TRBV18, with 14 bases lining up with TRBD2. The CDR3 is 15 residues long. CDR1 is KGHSH, CDR2 LQKENI, per germline. Trimming cost V 6 bases and J 5 bases; bases outside gene matches: 3.

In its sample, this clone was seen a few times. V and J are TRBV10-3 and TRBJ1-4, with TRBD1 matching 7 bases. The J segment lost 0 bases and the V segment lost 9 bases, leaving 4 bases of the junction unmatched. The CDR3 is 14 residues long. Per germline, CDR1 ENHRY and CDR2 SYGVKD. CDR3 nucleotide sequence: TGTGCCATTGGACAGGATGCAACTAATGAAAAACTGTTTTTT. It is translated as CAIGQDATNEKLFF.

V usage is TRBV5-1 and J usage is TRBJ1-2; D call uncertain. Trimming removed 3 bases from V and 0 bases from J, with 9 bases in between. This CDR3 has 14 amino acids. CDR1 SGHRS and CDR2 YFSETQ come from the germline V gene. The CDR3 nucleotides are TGCGCCAGCAGCTCGGTGTCCCCTAACTATGGCTACACCTTC. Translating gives CASSSVSPNYGYTF.

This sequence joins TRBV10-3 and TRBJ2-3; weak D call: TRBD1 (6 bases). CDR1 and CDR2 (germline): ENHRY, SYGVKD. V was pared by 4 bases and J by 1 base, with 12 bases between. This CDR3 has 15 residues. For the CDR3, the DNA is TGTGCCATCAGTGGGGGGCTAGCCGGCACAGATACGCAGTATTTT. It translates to CAISGGLAGTDTQYF.

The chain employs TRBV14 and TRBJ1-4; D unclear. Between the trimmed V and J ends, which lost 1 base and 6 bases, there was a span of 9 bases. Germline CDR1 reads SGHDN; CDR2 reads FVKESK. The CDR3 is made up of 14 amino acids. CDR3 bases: TGTGCCAGCAGCCAAGGAGTGTATGATGAAAAACTGTTTTTT. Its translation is CASSQGVYDEKLFF.

In DNA, the CDR3 is TGTGCCAGCAGCCAATCCGGACAGGGACAGTACTTC. It specifies CASSQSGQGQYF. V usage is TRBV3-1 (or the pseudogene TRBV3-2) and J usage is TRBJ2-4; TRBD1 aligns across 8 bases. Germline CDR1 is LGHDT and CDR2 is YNNKEL (reference sequence). Trimming cost V 2 bases and J 13 bases; bases outside gene matches: 4. The CDR3 runs to 12 residues.

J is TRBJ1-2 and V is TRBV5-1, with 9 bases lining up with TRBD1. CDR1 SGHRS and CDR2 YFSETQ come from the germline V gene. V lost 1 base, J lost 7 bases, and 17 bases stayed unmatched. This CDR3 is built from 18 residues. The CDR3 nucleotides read TGCGCCAGCAGCTTGAGCGGTGACATTGTGCGGACAGGGGCTGGCTACACCTTC. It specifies CASSLSGDIVRTGAGYTF. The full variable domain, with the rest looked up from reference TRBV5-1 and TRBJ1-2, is KAGVTQTPRYLIKTRGQQVTLSCSPISGHRSVSWYQQTPGQGLQFLFEYFSETQRNKGNFPGRFSGRQFSNSRSEMNVSTLELGDSALYLCASSLSGDIVRTGAGYTFGSGTRLTVV.

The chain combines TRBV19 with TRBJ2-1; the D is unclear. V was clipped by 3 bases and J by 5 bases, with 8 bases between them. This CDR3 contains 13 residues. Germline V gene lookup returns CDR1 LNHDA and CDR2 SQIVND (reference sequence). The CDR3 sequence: CASSINSNNEQFF. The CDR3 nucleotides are TGTGCCAGTAGTATCAACAGCAACAATGAGCAGTTCTTC.

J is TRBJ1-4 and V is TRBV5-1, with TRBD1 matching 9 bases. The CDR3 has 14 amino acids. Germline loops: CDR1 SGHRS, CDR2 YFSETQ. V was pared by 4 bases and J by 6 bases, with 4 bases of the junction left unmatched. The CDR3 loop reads CASSRDRADEKLFF. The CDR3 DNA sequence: TGCGCCAGCAGCCGGGACAGGGCCGATGAAAAACTGTTTTTT. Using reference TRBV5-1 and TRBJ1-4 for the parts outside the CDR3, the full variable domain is KAGVTQTPRYLIKTRGQQVTLSCSPISGHRSVSWYQQTPGQGLQFLFEYFSETQRNKGNFPGRFSGRQFSNSRSEMNVSTLELGDSALYLCASSRDRADEKLFFGSGTQLSVL.

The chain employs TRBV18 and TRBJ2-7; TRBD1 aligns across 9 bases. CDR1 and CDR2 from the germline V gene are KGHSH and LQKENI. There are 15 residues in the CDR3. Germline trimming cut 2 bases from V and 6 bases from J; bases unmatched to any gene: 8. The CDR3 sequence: CASSPFTGQGTEQYF. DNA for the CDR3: TGTGCCAGCTCACCATTTACGGGACAGGGCACCGAGCAGTACTTC.

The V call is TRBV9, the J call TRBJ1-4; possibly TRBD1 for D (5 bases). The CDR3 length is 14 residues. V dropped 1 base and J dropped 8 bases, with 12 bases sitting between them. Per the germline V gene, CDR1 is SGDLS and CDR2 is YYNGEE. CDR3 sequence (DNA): TGTGCCAGCAGCGTATCAGGGTCTGGGGAAAAACTGTTTTTT. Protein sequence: CASSVSGSGEKLFF.

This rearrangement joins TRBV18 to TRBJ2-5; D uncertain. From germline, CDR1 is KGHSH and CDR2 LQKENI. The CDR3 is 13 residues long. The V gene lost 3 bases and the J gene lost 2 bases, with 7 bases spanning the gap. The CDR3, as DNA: TGTGCCAGCTCACCCGGTTCTCAAGAGACCCAGTACTTC. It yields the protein CASSPGSQETQYF.

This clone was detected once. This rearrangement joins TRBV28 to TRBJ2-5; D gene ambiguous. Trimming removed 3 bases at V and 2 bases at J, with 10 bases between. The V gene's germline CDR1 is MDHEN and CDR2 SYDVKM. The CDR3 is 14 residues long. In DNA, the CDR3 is TGTGCCAGCAGTTTTAGAACTCGACAAGAGACCCAGTACTTC. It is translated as CASSFRTRQETQYF.

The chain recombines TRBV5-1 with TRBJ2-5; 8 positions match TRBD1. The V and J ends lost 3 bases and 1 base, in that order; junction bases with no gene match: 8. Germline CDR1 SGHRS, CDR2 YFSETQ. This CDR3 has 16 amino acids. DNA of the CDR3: TGCGCCAGCAGCTCCCAGACAGGGGCACCCCAAGAGACCCAGTACTTC. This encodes CASSSQTGAPQETQYF.

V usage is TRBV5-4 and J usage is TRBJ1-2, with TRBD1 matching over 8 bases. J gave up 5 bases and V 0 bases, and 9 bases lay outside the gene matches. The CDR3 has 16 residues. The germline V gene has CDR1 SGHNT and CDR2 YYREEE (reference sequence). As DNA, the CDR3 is TGTGCCAGCAGCTTGGAAGTGGGCAGGGGGCCTTATGGCTACACCTTC. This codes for CASSLEVGRGPYGYTF.

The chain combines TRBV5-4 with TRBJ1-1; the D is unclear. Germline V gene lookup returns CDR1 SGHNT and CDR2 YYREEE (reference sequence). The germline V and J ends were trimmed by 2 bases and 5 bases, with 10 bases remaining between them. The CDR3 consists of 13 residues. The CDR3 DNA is TGTGCCAGCAGCTTTCTAAGGGAGACTGAAGCTTTCTTT. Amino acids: CASSFLRETEAFF.

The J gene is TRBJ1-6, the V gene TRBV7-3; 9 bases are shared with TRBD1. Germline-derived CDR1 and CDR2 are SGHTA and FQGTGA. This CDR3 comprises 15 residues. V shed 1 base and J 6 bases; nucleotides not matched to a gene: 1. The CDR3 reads CASSLRGQGNSPLHF. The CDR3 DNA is TGTGCCAGCAGCTTAAGGGGACAGGGTAATTCACCCCTCCACTTT.

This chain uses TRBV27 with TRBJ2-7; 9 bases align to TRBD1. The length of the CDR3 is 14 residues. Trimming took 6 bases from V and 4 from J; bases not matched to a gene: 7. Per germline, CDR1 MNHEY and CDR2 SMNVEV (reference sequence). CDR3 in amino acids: CASSTGTGFYEQYF. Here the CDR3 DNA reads TGTGCCAGCAGCACCGGGACAGGGTTTTACGAGCAGTACTTC.

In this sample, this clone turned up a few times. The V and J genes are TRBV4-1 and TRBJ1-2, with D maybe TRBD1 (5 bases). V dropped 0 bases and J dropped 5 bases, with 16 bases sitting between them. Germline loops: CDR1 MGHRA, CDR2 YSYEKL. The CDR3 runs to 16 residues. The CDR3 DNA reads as TGCGCCAGCAGCCAAGACTCTTTCAGGGTGGGATATGGCTACACCTTC. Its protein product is CASSQDSFRVGYGYTF.

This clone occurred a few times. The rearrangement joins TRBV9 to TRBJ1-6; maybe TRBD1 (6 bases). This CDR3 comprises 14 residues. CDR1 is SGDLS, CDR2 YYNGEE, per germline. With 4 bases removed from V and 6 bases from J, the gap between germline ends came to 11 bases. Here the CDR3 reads CASSPRTVNSPLHF. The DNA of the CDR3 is TGTGCCAGCAGCCCGAGGACAGTTAATTCACCCCTCCACTTT.

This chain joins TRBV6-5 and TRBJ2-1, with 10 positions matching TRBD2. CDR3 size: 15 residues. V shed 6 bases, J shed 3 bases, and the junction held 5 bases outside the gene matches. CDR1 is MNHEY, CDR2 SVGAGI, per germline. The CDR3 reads CASRTTSGVYNEQFF. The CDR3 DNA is TGTGCCAGCAGGACCACTAGCGGGGTCTACAATGAGCAGTTCTTC.

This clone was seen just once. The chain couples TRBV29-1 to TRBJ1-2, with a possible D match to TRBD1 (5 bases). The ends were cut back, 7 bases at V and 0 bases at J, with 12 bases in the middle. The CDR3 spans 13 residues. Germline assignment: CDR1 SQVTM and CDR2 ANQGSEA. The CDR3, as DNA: TGCAGCGCGTCGACAGAGACTAACTATGGCTACACCTTC. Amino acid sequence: CSASTETNYGYTF.

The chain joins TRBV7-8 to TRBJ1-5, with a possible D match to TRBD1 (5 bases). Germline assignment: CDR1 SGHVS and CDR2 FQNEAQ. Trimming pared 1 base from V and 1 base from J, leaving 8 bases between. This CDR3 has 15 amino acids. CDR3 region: CASSLGDRSNQPQHF. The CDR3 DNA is TGTGCCAGCAGCTTAGGCGACAGAAGCAATCAGCCCCAGCATTTT.

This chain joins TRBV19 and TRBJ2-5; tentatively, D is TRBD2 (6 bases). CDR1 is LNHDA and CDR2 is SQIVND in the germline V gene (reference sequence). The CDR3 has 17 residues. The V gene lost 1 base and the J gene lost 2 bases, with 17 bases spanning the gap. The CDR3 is CASSIADPAGWQETQYF. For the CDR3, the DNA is TGTGCCAGTAGTATAGCTGATCCCGCGGGATGGCAAGAGACCCAGTACTTC.

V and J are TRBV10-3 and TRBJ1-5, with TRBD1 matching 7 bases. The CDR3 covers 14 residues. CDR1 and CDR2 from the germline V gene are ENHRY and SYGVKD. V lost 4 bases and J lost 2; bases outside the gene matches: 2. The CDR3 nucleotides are TGTGCCATCAGTGTAGACAGGGGCAATCAGCCCCAGCATTTT. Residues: CAISVDRGNQPQHF.

The CDR3 coding sequence is TGTGCCAGCAGCCTCCAGGGGGGATATCAGCCCCAGCATTTT. Amino acid sequence: CASSLQGGYQPQHF. The chain uses TRBV28 and TRBJ1-5, with 7 nucleotides matching TRBD1. Germline trimming cut 6 bases from V and 5 bases from J; bases unmatched to any gene: 7. The CDR3 covers 14 residues. CDR1 is MDHEN, CDR2 SYDVKM, per germline.

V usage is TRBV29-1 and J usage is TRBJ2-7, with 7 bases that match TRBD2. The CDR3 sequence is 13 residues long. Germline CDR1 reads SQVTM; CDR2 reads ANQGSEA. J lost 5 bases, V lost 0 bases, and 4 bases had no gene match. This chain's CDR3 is CSVEDGRTDEQYF. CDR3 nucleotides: TGCAGCGTTGAAGACGGGAGGACGGACGAGCAGTACTTC.

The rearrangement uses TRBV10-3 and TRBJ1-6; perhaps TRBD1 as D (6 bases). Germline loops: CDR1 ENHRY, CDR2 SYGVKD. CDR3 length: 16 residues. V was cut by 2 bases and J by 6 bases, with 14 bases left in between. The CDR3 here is CAISEAGGRSNSPLHF. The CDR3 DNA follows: TGTGCCATCAGTGAGGCCGGGGGGCGATCTAATTCACCCCTCCACTTT.